One sample yielded the 26 T cell receptor beta chains listed below, sequenced in a study of cytomegalovirus exposure and HLA in healthy donors. Method: immunoSEQ multiplex PCR; TCRdb's copy keeps in-frame clones and lacks some. The table records under 250,000 clones, about 81% of them present only once. The sample comprised PBMCs. These TCRs come from a woman under 40 in good health and CMV-seronegative.

This chain connects TRBV27 to TRBJ1-1; the D gene is possibly TRBD1 (5 bases). The CDR3 length is 14 residues. V dropped 3 bases and J dropped 0 bases, with 8 bases sitting between them. Germline CDR1 is MNHEY and CDR2 is SMNVEV (reference sequence). In nucleotides, the CDR3 is TGTGCCAGCAGTTTCGACAGAATGAACACTGAAGCTTTCTTT. It specifies CASSFDRMNTEAFF.

This clone showed up just a few times. This rearrangement joins TRBV19 to TRBJ2-2, with D unclear. Deletions cut 5 bases from V and 5 bases from J, with 6 bases between. The CDR3 is made up of 12 amino acids. Germline V gene sequence: CDR1 LNHDA, CDR2 SQIVND (reference sequence). The chain's CDR3 is CASSFSTGELFF. The CDR3 DNA reads as TGTGCCAGTAGTTTCTCGACCGGGGAGCTGTTTTTT.

The rearrangement joins TRBV5-1 to TRBJ2-1, with D possibly being TRBD2 (6 bases). The CDR3 extends over 17 amino acids. The ends were cut back, 8 bases at V and 7 bases at J, with 28 bases in the middle. Germline CDR1 reads SGHRS; CDR2 reads YFSETQ. The chain's CDR3 is CASTTTLGGSSSNEQFF. The CDR3, as DNA: TGCGCCAGTACAACCACCCTTGGAGGGAGTTCCAGTAATGAGCAGTTCTTC.

The chain links TRBV10-3 to TRBJ1-2; perhaps TRBD1 as D (6 bases). The CDR3 is 15 residues long. Germline lookup yields CDR1 ENHRY and CDR2 SYGVKD. Trimming removed 0 bases from V and 4 bases from J, with 12 bases in between. The CDR3 here is CAISESKGGSYGYTF. The CDR3 bases are TGTGCCATCAGTGAGTCGAAAGGGGGAAGCTATGGCTACACCTTC.

The V and J genes are TRBV7-9 and TRBJ2-1; D is possibly TRBD1 (6 bases). Trimming removed 3 bases from V and 3 bases from J, with 12 bases in between. Germline V gene lookup returns CDR1 SEHNR and CDR2 FQNEAQ (reference sequence). CDR3 length: 15 amino acids. The CDR3: CASSFSTGYYNEQFF. The DNA for the CDR3 is TGTGCCAGCAGCTTTTCGACAGGCTACTACAATGAGCAGTTCTTC.

This chain links TRBV7-2 with TRBJ2-1, with TRBD2 identical over 12 bases. The V and J ends lost 1 base and 4 bases, in that order; junction bases with no gene match: 11. The germline V gene encodes CDR1 SGHTA and CDR2 FQGNSA. The CDR3 has 19 residues. The DNA for the CDR3 is TGTGCCAGCAGCTTAGGGGGGTCCTTCCTAGCGGGAGGGTACAATGAGCAGTTCTTC. Translating it yields CASSLGGSFLAGGYNEQFF.

The genes are TRBV18 and TRBJ1-1; 7 nucleotides line up with TRBD1. The CDR3 consists of 14 residues. Germline V gene data show CDR1 as KGHSH and CDR2 as LQKENI. The trim removed 3 bases at V and 2 bases at J, leaving 3 bases unmatched. Written as DNA, the CDR3 is TGTGCCAGCTCACCGCAGGGGGTTAACACTGAAGCTTTCTTT. Its translation: CASSPQGVNTEAFF. Full variable domain (remainder filled in from reference TRBV18 and TRBJ1-1): NAGVMQNPRHLVRRRGQEARLRCSPMKGHSHVYWYRQLPEEGLKFMVYLQKENIIDESGMPKERFSAEFPKEGPSILRIQQVVRGDSAAYFCASSPQGVNTEAFFGQGTRLTVV.

The chain carries TRBV19 and TRBJ2-7; 12 bases are a match to TRBD2. CDR3 size: 17 residues. V was clipped by 6 bases and J by 3 bases; unmatched bases: 12. Germline loops: CDR1 LNHDA, CDR2 SQIVND (reference sequence). The CDR3 region has the DNA TGTGCCAGTAGGCCCGGGCCACTAGCGGGAGGCTTCTACGAGCAGTACTTC. Translating it yields CASRPGPLAGGFYEQYF.

In nucleotides, the CDR3 is TGTGCCAGCAGCGAGGGCCTTAGCAATCAGCCCCAGCATTTT. This encodes CASSEGLSNQPQHF. This chain connects TRBV7-9 to TRBJ1-5; D is unresolved. CDR1 is SEHNR and CDR2 is FQNEAQ in the germline V gene (reference sequence). Trimming shortened V by 5 bases and J by 0 bases, and 8 bases separated the two germline ends. This CDR3 has 14 amino acids. The entire variable domain, with the rest obtained from reference TRBV7-9 and TRBJ1-5, is as follows: DTGVSQNPRHKITKRGQNVTFRCDPISEHNRLYWYRQTLGQGPEFLTYFQNEAQLEKSRLLSDRFSAERPKGSFSTLEIQRTEQGDSAMYLCASSEGLSNQPQHFGDGTRLSIL.

This clone turned up a few times. The V call is TRBV5-1, the J call TRBJ2-1, with 8 bases that match TRBD1. Germline V CDR1 and CDR2: SGHRS, YFSETQ. With V trimmed by 4 bases and J by 7 bases, 4 bases remained unmatched. This CDR3 spans 13 amino acids. CDR3 nucleotide sequence: TGCGCCAGCAGCGGAAGGACAGGGAATGAGCAGTTCTTC. Translating gives CASSGRTGNEQFF.

In this sample, this clone turned up once. V and J are TRBV10-2 and TRBJ1-1, with D possibly TRBD1 on 6 matching bases. The V end lost 6 bases, the J end lost 1 base, and 12 bases lay between the germline ends. CDR3 length: 14 residues. CDR1 is WSHSY and CDR2 is SAAADI in the germline V gene. The CDR3, as DNA: TGCGCCAGCAGGAAGCGGGGACAGAACACTGAAGCTTTCTTT. Its protein is CASRKRGQNTEAFF.

The genes are TRBV11-2 and TRBJ2-6; possibly TRBD2 for D (6 bases). The CDR3 runs 17 residues. Germline V lookup: CDR1 SGHAT, CDR2 FQNNGV. The CDR3 here is CADAPGVEGSGANVLTF. The CDR3 DNA sequence: TGTGCAGATGCCCCGGGAGTGGAGGGCTCTGGGGCCAACGTCCTGACTTTC.

The chain links TRBV30 to TRBJ2-5, with D tentatively TRBD2 (6 bases). Trimming removed 3 bases at V and 3 bases at J, with 11 bases between. Germline-derived CDR1 and CDR2 are GTSNPN and SVGIG (reference sequence). The CDR3 consists of 13 residues. CDR3 residues: CAWRAGGKETQYF. CDR3 bases: TGTGCCTGGAGGGCTGGGGGGAAAGAGACCCAGTACTTC.

The chain couples TRBV2 to TRBJ2-1; 9 bases map to TRBD1. The V gene's germline CDR1 is SNHLY and CDR2 FYNNEI. The CDR3 totals 15 residues. V trimming: 6 bases; J trimming: 8 bases; junction bases outside the gene matches: 11. The CDR3 reads CASSPDRGGFDEQFF. The CDR3 nucleotides read TGTGCCAGCAGCCCGGACAGGGGAGGGTTCGATGAGCAGTTCTTC.

The chain has TRBV18 and TRBJ2-7; 8 bases map to TRBD1. This CDR3 contains 14 residues. Germline values: CDR1 KGHSH, CDR2 LQKENI. V shed 6 bases, J shed 5 bases, and the junction held 9 bases outside the gene matches. The CDR3 sequence is CASSLGQGVHEQYF. The DNA of the CDR3 is TGTGCCAGCTCCCTAGGACAGGGAGTCCACGAGCAGTACTTC. Full variable domain (outside the CDR3, taken from reference TRBV18 and TRBJ2-7): NAGVMQNPRHLVRRRGQEARLRCSPMKGHSHVYWYRQLPEEGLKFMVYLQKENIIDESGMPKERFSAEFPKEGPSILRIQQVVRGDSAAYFCASSLGQGVHEQYFGPGTRLTVT.

This sequence joins TRBV11-2 and TRBJ1-5; 8 bases line up with TRBD1. Germline V gene data show CDR1 as SGHAT and CDR2 as FQNNGV. The J segment lost 5 bases and the V segment lost 5 bases, leaving 5 bases of the junction unmatched. The CDR3 is 14 residues long. The CDR3 sequence is CASSAGGRDQPQHF. CDR3 DNA sequence: TGTGCCAGCAGCGCAGGGGGCAGGGATCAGCCCCAGCATTTT. Full variable domain (missing parts from reference TRBV11-2 and TRBJ1-5): EAGVAQSPRYKIIEKRQSVAFWCNPISGHATLYWYQQILGQGPKLLIQFQNNGVVDDSQLPKDRFSAERLKGVDSTLKIQPAKLEDSAVYLCASSAGGRDQPQHFGDGTRLSIL.

The V and J genes are TRBV6-6 and TRBJ1-2; a possible D gene is TRBD1 (5 bases). V was pared by 7 bases and J by 4 bases, with 22 bases between. The CDR3 runs to 16 residues. Germline V CDR1 and CDR2: MNHNY, SVGAGI (reference sequence). The CDR3 spells CASTQLVARDSYGYTF. For the CDR3, the DNA is TGTGCCAGCACCCAGCTAGTGGCCCGTGACAGCTATGGCTACACCTTC.

This rearrangement joins TRBV9 to TRBJ1-6; the D is unclear. Trimming took off 0 bases at V and 8 bases at J, with 12 bases between the two ends. CDR1 is SGDLS, CDR2 YYNGEE, per germline. The CDR3 spans 15 residues. Here the CDR3 reads CASSVAPGEDSPLHF. The CDR3, as DNA: TGTGCCAGCAGCGTAGCTCCCGGGGAAGATTCACCCCTCCACTTT.

This clone was detected only a few times. The V gene is TRBV30, the J gene TRBJ1-5, with D perhaps TRBD1 (6 bases). The CDR3 loop spans 14 amino acids. Germline V gene sequence: CDR1 GTSNPN, CDR2 SVGIG (reference sequence). Trimming shortened V by 4 bases and J by 3 bases, and 13 bases separated the two germline ends. The CDR3 sequence: CAWTTGPPNQPQHF. In DNA form, the CDR3 reads TGTGCCTGGACAACAGGGCCCCCCAATCAGCCCCAGCATTTT.

This clone has only a few counts. The CDR3 sequence: CATSRDLGQPQHF. The CDR3 nucleotides read TGTGCCACCAGCAGAGATCTAGGACAGCCCCAGCATTTT. The gene calls are TRBV15 and TRBJ1-5; unclear D gene. Trimming took 0 bases from V and 7 from J, leaving 7 bases between them. The CDR3 has 13 amino acids. The V gene's germline CDR1 is LNHNV and CDR2 YYDKDF (reference sequence).

This rearrangement joins TRBV6-5 to TRBJ1-2; 7 bases line up with TRBD1. J lost 5 bases, V lost 4 bases, and 4 bases had no gene match. The germline V gene encodes CDR1 MNHEY and CDR2 SVGAGI. The CDR3 sequence is 13 residues long. Written as DNA, the CDR3 is TGTGCCAGCAGTTTTCTACAGGGGTATGGCTACACCTTC. Translating it yields CASSFLQGYGYTF.

The chain is built from TRBV13 and TRBJ2-1, with 13 bases aligning to TRBD2. CDR3 size: 19 residues. After removal of 5 bases from V and 6 bases from J, the junction contained 16 bases not matched to a gene. Germline assignment: CDR1 PRHDT and CDR2 FYEKMQ (reference sequence). The CDR3 DNA reads as TGTGCCAGCAGCCCTGGGACTAGCGGGATGAGGGTGGCTTTCAATGAGCAGTTCTTC. Amino acids: CASSPGTSGMRVAFNEQFF.

This clone has a handful of counts. This chain links TRBV30 with TRBJ1-2, with TRBD1 identical over 8 bases. Germline loops: CDR1 GTSNPN, CDR2 SVGIG (reference sequence). Losses at the gene ends were 4 bases for V and 8 bases for J; bases not matched to a gene: 6. This CDR3 is 12 amino acids long. The DNA for the CDR3 is TGTGCCTGGATCAGGGGGCCGCGAGGCTACACCTTC. This sequence encodes CAWIRGPRGYTF.

This clone showed up just a few times. The genes are TRBV5-1 and TRBJ2-7; 11 bases are shared with TRBD2. J lost 4 bases, V lost 2 bases, and 8 bases had no gene match. This CDR3 spans 16 amino acids. Germline loops: CDR1 SGHRS, CDR2 YFSETQ. The DNA of the CDR3 is TGCGCCAGCAGCTTCGGGGGGACTAGCGGTTCATACGAGCAGTACTTC. Protein product: CASSFGGTSGSYEQYF.

The V gene is TRBV2, the J gene TRBJ1-2; D remains unclear. The CDR3 is made up of 12 amino acids. The germline V and J ends were trimmed by 1 base and 14 bases, with 14 bases remaining between them. Germline V lookup: CDR1 SNHLY, CDR2 FYNNEI. The CDR3 coding sequence is TGTGCCAGCAGTGAAGGGCGGAGGGCATCTACCTTC. It encodes CASSEGRRASTF.

In its sample, this clone was seen a few times. The rearrangement joins TRBV30 to TRBJ1-6, with D possibly being TRBD1 (6 bases). CDR3 length: 13 residues. Trimming left V 5 bases short and J 3 bases short, with 8 bases between. Germline V gene data show CDR1 as GTSNPN and CDR2 as SVGIG (reference sequence). The CDR3 spells CAWVQGYNSPLHF. Here the CDR3 DNA reads TGTGCCTGGGTACAGGGCTATAATTCACCCCTCCACTTT.